The TCR beta chain described here comes from a study of a mutant IDH1 vaccine in newly diagnosed glioma. Across the whole study: Vaccines were begun 4-6 weeks after radiotherapy alone, or with temozolomide cycles.

Stated time point: week 23, last vaccination. The content of each vaccine dose was 300 ug of mutant IDH1 20-mer peptide, and topical imiquimod accompanied it. Comment on this clone: Its target is not known.

Sequencing was performed with immunoSEQ multiplex PCR; in TCRdb, only in-frame clones are kept and a portion is missing. The sample carries under 45,000 clones, about 75% recorded once. The germline V gene encodes CDR1 MDHEN and CDR2 SYDVKM. The J segment lost 0 bases and the V segment lost 5 bases, leaving 4 bases of the junction unmatched. The CDR3 consists of 15 residues. The specimen was PBMCs, collected from a glioma patient whose treatment included an IDH1 peptide vaccine. The chain uses TRBV28 and TRBJ1-5, with TRBD1 matching over 7 bases. The sequence came from a man aged 45-60 years with glioma. The CDR3 protein is CASSQDRFSNQPQHF. CDR3 in DNA: TGTGCCAGCAGTCAGGACAGGTTTAGCAATCAGCCCCAGCATTTT.